This T cell receptor beta chain was sequenced during a study of shared clonotypes between healthy human individuals. Study overall: Each donor's CD4 naive and CD4 memory cells filled three plates apiece, CD8 naive two, and CD8 memory one.

Notes on the study in general: Generally, estimated richness proved larger in naive subsets than it did in memory subsets. Apart from blood, nothing was sampled; tissue repertoires likely differ.

There are 16 residues in the CDR3. CDR1 MNHEY and CDR2 SMNVEV come from the germline V gene (reference sequence). J gave up 5 bases and V 3 bases, and 12 bases lay outside the gene matches. Naive CD8 isolation took CD45RO-negative cells positively selected for CCR7 and excluded terminally differentiated effector memory CD45RA+ cells. Some clones are missing from TCRdb's copy, which holds only in-frame ones; the method was immunoSEQ multiplex PCR. There are about 870,000 clones in the sample; over 90% occur only once, and nearly 25% lies in the top ten. Details on this clone: Its antigen is unidentified.

The chain combines TRBV27 with TRBJ2-5, with 7 bases that match TRBD2. The origin of this receptor is a man in his thirties or forties in good health. The sequenced sample was naive CD8+ T cells sorted from blood. Here the CDR3 DNA reads TGTGCCAGCAGTTTTCTTCCGGGAGGTGGTCGGGAGACCCAGTACTTC. Protein: CASSFLPGGGRETQYF.